What follows describes a single TCR beta chain. Its target is unknown. This entry comes from a study of brain metastases from non-small cell lung cancer. Study outcomes and limitations: T-cell infiltration was lower in brain metastases than primaries (P < 0.001).

The CDR3 length is 15 residues. From germline, CDR1 is MNHEY and CDR2 SVGAGI. V was shortened by 5 bases and J by 5 bases, with 18 bases between the two germline ends. Sequencing was performed with immunoSEQ multiplex PCR; in TCRdb, only in-frame clones are kept and a portion is missing. The data show around 4,000 clones, roughly 90% seen once. This receptor was identified in a donor at least 40 years old with non-small cell lung cancer. Sequencing input: primary lung tumor tissue. V gene TRBV6-5 combines with J gene TRBJ1-2; possible D gene TRBD1, 5 bases. CDR3 sequence: CASSTRQIQPYGYTF. In DNA, the CDR3 is TGTGCCAGCAGTACCCGACAGATCCAACCTTATGGCTACACCTTC.